The 22 T cell receptor beta chains below all came from one sample that was sequenced in a study of OX40 agonist ivuxolimab in advanced cancers. Libraries were prepared by immunoSEQ multiplex PCR; TCRdb keeps only in-frame clonotypes and omits some of them. The sample holds tens of thousands of clones; 78% are singletons and the top ten take approximately 5%. Sequences were derived from CD4+ or CD8+ T cells sorted from blood, sampled in a trial of the OX40 agonist ivuxolimab. These receptors originate from an adult with an advanced solid tumor such as melanoma, head and neck, liver or kidney cancer.

This clone was detected only once. The CDR3 coding sequence is TGTGCCAGCAGTTTCCCCGGACAGGGAAACACCATATATTTT. Amino acid sequence: CASSFPGQGNTIYF. This chain connects TRBV28 to TRBJ1-3, with D possibly being TRBD1 (6 bases). The V end lost 3 bases, the J end lost 4 bases, and 10 bases lay between the germline ends. CDR3 length: 14 residues. Per germline, CDR1 MDHEN and CDR2 SYDVKM.

The chain is built from TRBV27 and TRBJ1-1; D not resolved. Trimming left V 7 bases short and J 0 bases short, with 9 bases between. The CDR3 runs to 13 residues. Germline CDR1 reads MNHEY; CDR2 reads SMNVEV (reference sequence). The CDR3 DNA is TGTGCCAGCATCCCCCGCCTGAACACTGAAGCTTTCTTT. It translates to CASIPRLNTEAFF.

This chain links TRBV6-5 with TRBJ1-6, with 8 nucleotides matching TRBD1. CDR3 length equals 14 residues. Germline CDR1 and CDR2: MNHEY and SVGAGI. J lost 5 bases, V lost 5 bases, and 2 bases had no gene match. CDR3 DNA: TGTGCCAGCAGTAGGGGACAGGATAATTCACCCCTCCACTTT. Translated, it gives CASSRGQDNSPLHF.

This clone was detected a few times. This sequence joins TRBV11-2 and TRBJ1-2; weak D call: TRBD1 (5 bases). The CDR3 is 14 amino acids. Trimming removed 3 bases at V and 6 bases at J, with 14 bases between. Germline CDR1 is SGHAT and CDR2 is FQNNGV. CDR3 region: CASSFGTGVNGYTF. CDR3 sequence (DNA): TGTGCCAGCAGCTTCGGTACAGGAGTTAATGGCTACACCTTC.

The rearrangement joins TRBV5-6 to TRBJ2-1; 7 bases match TRBD2. CDR3 length: 14 amino acids. CDR1 and CDR2 (germline): SGHDT, YYEEEE. Trimming at V came to 2 bases and at J to 10 bases, leaving 9 bases not matched to a gene. Written as DNA, the CDR3 is TGTGCCAGCAGCTTAAGACTAGCCGGGATGGAGCAGTTCTTC. This gives the protein CASSLRLAGMEQFF.

The genes are TRBV6-5 and TRBJ2-1; no clear D. The germline gives CDR1 MNHEY, CDR2 SVGAGI. The length of the CDR3 is 14 residues. Trimming shortened V by 2 bases and J by 2 bases, and 7 bases separated the two germline ends. The CDR3 region has the DNA TGTGCCAGCAGTTACCGAGCAACCTACAATGAGCAGTTCTTC. Protein sequence: CASSYRATYNEQFF.

This clone was recorded only once. The chain combines TRBV6-5 with TRBJ1-1, with 9 bases that match TRBD1. J gave up 7 bases and V 8 bases, and 8 bases lay outside the gene matches. The CDR3 has 13 amino acids. The germline CDR1 and CDR2 sequences are MNHEY and SVGAGI. The CDR3 sequence: CASRTGTGREAFF. The CDR3, as DNA: TGTGCCAGCCGCACCGGGACAGGGCGTGAAGCTTTCTTT.

The CDR3 is CASSSTFIMNTEAFF. In DNA, the CDR3 is TGTGCCAGCAGTTCGACCTTTATTATGAACACTGAAGCTTTCTTT. The chain couples TRBV2 to TRBJ1-1; D not resolved. Trimming left V 5 bases short and J 0 bases short, with 13 bases between. Germline V gene data show CDR1 as SNHLY and CDR2 as FYNNEI. This CDR3 comprises 15 residues.

This clone was detected a few times. The V and J genes are TRBV19 and TRBJ2-7; 8 bases fit TRBD1. The CDR3 contains 13 residues. The germline gives CDR1 LNHDA, CDR2 SQIVND (reference sequence). The J segment lost 1 base and the V segment lost 5 bases, leaving 1 base of the junction unmatched. The CDR3, as DNA: TGTGCCAGTAGTTGGGACAGGTCCTACGAGCAGTACTTC. Protein: CASSWDRSYEQYF. Drawing the rest from reference TRBV19 and TRBJ2-7, the complete variable domain is DGGITQSPKYLFRKEGQNVTLSCEQNLNHDAMYWYRQDPGQGLRLIYYSQIVNDFQKGDIAEGYSVSREKKESFPLTVTSAQKNPTAFYLCASSWDRSYEQYFGPGTRLTVT.

The genes are TRBV15 and TRBJ1-2, with 9 positions matching TRBD1. CDR1 and CDR2 (germline): LNHNV, YYDKDF (reference sequence). Trimming removed 4 bases from V and 0 bases from J; junction bases left unmatched: 12. The CDR3 runs to 18 residues. The CDR3 DNA sequence: TGTGCCACCAGCATATTACAGGGGGCCTTTACCGCTAACTATGGCTACACCTTC. Its translation is CATSILQGAFTANYGYTF.

The table lists this clone with a count of one. The chain carries TRBV9 and TRBJ2-6; D not resolved. This CDR3 is 14 amino acids long. V lost 2 bases, J lost 4 bases, and 7 bases lay in between. Germline CDR1 reads SGDLS; CDR2 reads YYNGEE. The CDR3: CASSVGVGANVLTF. As DNA, the CDR3 is TGTGCCAGCAGCGTGGGTGTGGGGGCCAACGTCCTGACTTTC.

This clone was found a few times. V is TRBV7-8 and J is TRBJ2-5, with D uncertain. This CDR3 has 12 amino acids. V was pared by 3 bases and J by 8 bases, with 10 bases between. The germline V gene has CDR1 SGHVS and CDR2 FQNEAQ. This CDR3 is CASSLWSSTQYF. The CDR3 DNA reads TGTGCCAGCAGCTTGTGGTCCTCTACCCAGTACTTC.

The rearrangement uses TRBV5-6 and TRBJ1-2, with 11 bases lining up with TRBD1. V trimming: 4 bases; J trimming: 1 base; junction bases outside the gene matches: 6. The germline CDR1 and CDR2 sequences are SGHDT and YYEEEE. This CDR3 region has 16 residues. This CDR3 reads CASSPRGTGGNYGYTF. The DNA of the CDR3 is TGTGCCAGCAGCCCCCGAGGGACAGGGGGTAACTATGGCTACACCTTC.

This sequence joins TRBV18 and TRBJ1-5; D ambiguous. CDR1 and CDR2 from the germline V gene are KGHSH and LQKENI. Trimming left V 4 bases short and J 5 bases short, with 12 bases between. The CDR3 spans 14 residues. Written as DNA, the CDR3 is TGTGCCAGCTCACTCGACGGTGGGGATCAGCCCCAGCATTTT. Protein sequence: CASSLDGGDQPQHF.

This clone was observed a single time. The chain employs TRBV13 and TRBJ2-3; tentatively, D is TRBD1 or TRBD2 (6 bases each). This CDR3 comprises 15 residues. V lost 2 bases, J lost 4 bases, and 13 bases lay in between. Germline CDR1 PRHDT, CDR2 FYEKMQ (reference sequence). The CDR3 is CASSLRQGRPDTQYF. The CDR3 DNA reads as TGTGCCAGCAGCTTACGGCAGGGGAGGCCAGATACGCAGTATTTT.

There are a few counts of this clone. The rearrangement uses TRBV15 and TRBJ1-2; weak D call: TRBD1 (6 bases). The V and J ends lost 1 base and 8 bases respectively, with 8 bases between them. Germline values: CDR1 LNHNV, CDR2 YYDKDF (reference sequence). This CDR3 has 12 amino acids. CDR3 region: CATSRGGGGYTF. As DNA, the CDR3 is TGTGCCACCAGCAGAGGGGGGGGCGGCTACACCTTC.

This sequence joins TRBV18 and TRBJ1-5; D may be TRBD1 (5 bases). CDR3 length: 13 residues. Trimming took off 2 bases at V and 5 bases at J, with 7 bases between the two ends. Germline V CDR1 and CDR2: KGHSH, LQKENI. The CDR3 is CASSPGGDQPQHF. The CDR3, as DNA: TGTGCCAGCTCACCAGGGGGAGATCAGCCCCAGCATTTT.

The rearrangement uses TRBV7-3 and TRBJ2-1, with 8 bases identical to TRBD2. J was trimmed by 3 bases and V by 5 bases; bases with no gene match: 9. The CDR3 covers 16 residues. Germline CDR1 and CDR2: SGHTA and FQGTGA. In nucleotides, the CDR3 is TGTGCCAGCAGCCTTCGGACTAGCTCTGGCTACAATGAGCAGTTCTTC. This encodes CASSLRTSSGYNEQFF.

This chain links TRBV7-2 with TRBJ1-6, with D uncertain. This CDR3 is 13 amino acids long. Trimming removed 2 bases at V and 9 bases at J, with 8 bases between. Germline CDR1 SGHTA, CDR2 FQGNSA. CDR3 DNA sequence: TGTGCCAGCAGCTTAATCGGCGGTTCACCCCTCCACTTT. It specifies CASSLIGGSPLHF.

The rearrangement links TRBV6-1 to TRBJ1-2; a weak D match, TRBD1 (5 bases). V was cut by 5 bases and J by 6 bases, with 10 bases left in between. From germline, CDR1 is MNHNS and CDR2 SASEGT. This CDR3 contains 12 residues. CDR3 DNA sequence: TGTGCCAGCAGTCCGCGACAGAATGGCTACACCTTC. Amino acids: CASSPRQNGYTF.

The chain is built from TRBV2 and TRBJ1-2; tentatively, D is TRBD1 (5 bases). V was clipped by 3 bases and J by 9 bases, with 11 bases between them. The CDR3 runs to 12 residues. CDR1 SNHLY and CDR2 FYNNEI come from the germline V gene. In DNA form, the CDR3 reads TGTGCCAGCAGTGATCAGGGACGAAGCTACACCTTC. It encodes CASSDQGRSYTF.

The chain combines TRBV5-8 with TRBJ1-6; D is unclear. V lost 1 base and J 9 bases, leaving 14 bases between the germline ends. This CDR3 region has 15 residues. Germline CDR1 is SGHTS and CDR2 is YDEGEE. CDR3 sequence (DNA): TGTGCCAGCAGCTTGCCGGTGGCCGTAGGTTCACCCCTCCACTTT. Translation: CASSLPVAVGSPLHF.